The next 12 T cell receptor beta chains were all read from a single sample in a study of blood T cell repertoires in COVID-19. The protocol was immunoSEQ multiplex PCR, while the TCRdb copy is restricted to in-frame clones and leaves out a portion. The repertoire holds 350,000 or so clones, with about 88% as singletons. The specimen sequenced was PBMCs or T cells enriched from blood (not recorded which). These receptors all come from a woman aged 25 to 39 who had recovered from COVID-19.

The rearrangement links TRBV5-4 to TRBJ2-3, with 15 bases fitting TRBD2. Trimming at V came to 4 bases and at J to 6 bases, leaving 9 bases not matched to a gene. CDR1 is SGHNT, CDR2 YYREEE, per germline (reference sequence). The CDR3 runs 17 residues. The DNA of the CDR3 is TGTGCCAGCAGCCCCCCCGCCGGGACTAGCGGGGGGGATACGCAGTATTTT. It encodes CASSPPAGTSGGDTQYF.

This sequence joins TRBV29-1 and TRBJ2-1, with 8 bases identical to TRBD1. Germline V gives CDR1 SQVTM, CDR2 ANQGSEA. The CDR3 covers 18 residues. V gave up 0 bases and J gave up 1 base; unmatched junction bases: 11. The CDR3 region is CSVEEPDRGLTSYNEQFF. CDR3 bases: TGCAGCGTTGAAGAGCCCGACAGGGGACTTACTTCCTACAATGAGCAGTTCTTC.

The rearrangement joins TRBV10-3 to TRBJ1-1, with D perhaps matching TRBD1 (6 bases). CDR3 length: 15 amino acids. V was trimmed by 5 bases and J by 5 bases, leaving 18 bases between them. CDR1 and CDR2 from the germline V gene are ENHRY and SYGVKD. Written as DNA, the CDR3 is TGTGCCATCAGTAACGAGGGGGACCCTAGTACTGAAGCTTTCTTT. It is translated as CAISNEGDPSTEAFF.

The chain recombines TRBV27 with TRBJ2-5; 9 nucleotides line up with TRBD1. V dropped 5 bases and J dropped 2; count of bases not matched to a gene: 6. The CDR3 is made up of 15 amino acids. In germline, CDR1 is MNHEY, CDR2 SMNVEV (reference sequence). The CDR3, as DNA: TGTGCCAGCAGTCCGGGGACAGGGAGGCAAGAGACCCAGTACTTC. Translation gives CASSPGTGRQETQYF.

The chain carries TRBV28 and TRBJ1-5, with D tentatively TRBD1 (5 bases). The CDR3 is 15 amino acids. V lost 7 bases and J 4 bases, leaving 17 bases between the germline ends. The germline CDR1 and CDR2 sequences are MDHEN and SYDVKM. The CDR3 region has the DNA TGTGCCAGCATCCCGGGGGGTCCTGGAAATCAGCCCCAGCATTTT. Protein sequence: CASIPGGPGNQPQHF.

The sample holds a few counts of this clone. It is unclear where the CDR3 begins or ends on the DNA, so no DNA is shown, and the CDR3 is as TCRdb lists it. The J gene is TRBJ2-2, the V gene TRBV27; the DNA was not compared with TRBD2, the D call given in the table. Counting both end residues, the CDR3 totals 13 amino acids. The germline CDR1 and CDR2 sequences are MNHEY and SMNVEV (reference sequence). CDR3 sequence reads: CASSSSNTGELFF.

The CDR3: CASSPLRGVGTEAFF. The CDR3 nucleotides read TGTGCCAGCAGCCCTTTGCGGGGGGTCGGCACTGAAGCTTTCTTT. V is TRBV9 and J is TRBJ1-1; D may be TRBD1 (5 bases). The CDR3 loop spans 15 amino acids. Germline CDR1 and CDR2: SGDLS and YYNGEE. V was clipped by 4 bases and J by 4 bases, with 17 bases between them. The variable domain in full, completed from reference TRBV9 and TRBJ1-1, reads DSGVTQTPKHLITATGQRVTLRCSPRSGDLSVYWYQQSLDQGLQFLIQYYNGEERAKGNILERFSAQQFPDLHSELNLSSLELGDSALYFCASSPLRGVGTEAFFGQGTRLTVV.

The rearrangement uses TRBV6-5 and TRBJ1-3; 9 nucleotides match TRBD1. The CDR3 is made up of 15 amino acids. CDR1 is MNHEY, CDR2 SVGAGI, per germline. The J segment lost 3 bases and the V segment lost 7 bases, leaving 7 bases of the junction unmatched. This CDR3 is CASTTGQGFGNTIYF. CDR3 bases: TGTGCCAGCACTACCGGACAGGGGTTTGGAAACACCATATATTTT.

This clone was recorded once. The chain links TRBV14 to TRBJ1-6, with D maybe TRBD1 (5 bases). The CDR3 length is 15 residues. CDR1 SGHDN and CDR2 FVKESK come from the germline V gene. V lost 0 bases and J lost 9, with 12 bases in between. This CDR3 reads CASSQDPGWSSPLHF. In nucleotides, the CDR3 is TGTGCCAGCAGCCAAGACCCAGGGTGGAGTTCACCCCTCCACTTT.

This chain uses TRBV7-8 with TRBJ1-2, with 7 bases fitting TRBD1. Germline V gene data show CDR1 as SGHVS and CDR2 as FQNEAQ. The CDR3 loop spans 13 amino acids. J gave up 3 bases and V 5 bases, and 3 bases lay outside the gene matches. As DNA, the CDR3 is TGTGCCAGCAGCACTGACAGGGACTATGGCTACACCTTC. Protein product: CASSTDRDYGYTF.

The V and J genes are TRBV19 and TRBJ2-3; maybe TRBD1 (6 bases). The CDR3 loop spans 15 amino acids. The V gene lost 4 bases and the J gene lost 4 bases, with 15 bases spanning the gap. Germline CDR1 and CDR2: LNHDA and SQIVND (reference sequence). The CDR3 loop reads CASSRQALGADTQYF. DNA for the CDR3: TGTGCCAGTAGTAGACAGGCCCTGGGGGCAGATACGCAGTATTTT.

The chain uses TRBV12-3 or TRBV12-4 and TRBJ1-1, with D possibly being TRBD1 (5 bases). The CDR3 is 13 residues long. V was shortened by 6 bases and J by 1 base, with 9 bases between the two germline ends. The CDR3 nucleotides are TGTGCCAGCAGGTACACAGGGAACACTGAAGCTTTCTTT. Its protein is CASRYTGNTEAFF.